A single T cell receptor (beta chain) is shown here with its context. The data are from a study of cytomegalovirus exposure and HLA in healthy donors. The germline V gene has CDR1 MDHEN and CDR2 SYDVKM. This CDR3 is built from 16 residues. V lost 6 bases and J lost 3; bases outside the gene matches: 3. Both 60 Vbeta primers and 13 Jbeta primers went into the PCR. Assay: immunoSEQ multiplex PCR; the TCRdb copy retains only in-frame clones and omits some. This table has 110,000 to 150,000 clones, roughly 70% appearing once. The specimen was PBMCs. This chain uses TRBV28 with TRBJ2-1, with 15 nucleotides matching TRBD2. This receptor was obtained from a man aged 30 to 45 in good health and CMV-seronegative. In DNA, the CDR3 is TGTGCCAGCAGCGGGACTAGCGGGGGGTACTACAATGAGCAGTTCTTC. Encoded protein: CASSGTSGGYYNEQFF.